This T cell receptor beta chain was identified in a study of post-analysis software for immune sequencing data. The study, taken as a whole, reports: A handful of TRBV segments were significantly more frequent in patients than in controls. TRBV5-6, TRBV5-1 and TRBV20-1 were among these segments.

Unique molecular identifiers tagged the TCR beta cDNA libraries. From roughly 1 to 10 million T cells, a few hundred thousand cDNA molecules were obtained. Using its own MiXCR run on the PCR reads, TCRdb lists one record per CDR3 protein. The repertoire consists of 350,000 to 450,000 distinct CDR3 sequences, with more than 30% occurring once and the leading ten covering approximately 7.7%. V lost 3 bases and J lost 5, with 12 bases in between. Germline CDR1 is SQVTM and CDR2 is ANQGSEA. CDR3 size: 13 residues. Note on this clonotype: The antigen is unknown.

This receptor was identified in a girl aged 2-10 years with multiple sclerosis. The sequenced sample consisted of blood. The chain is built from TRBV29-1 and TRBJ2-3, with D possibly TRBD1 on 6 matching bases. As DNA, the CDR3 is TGCAGCGTTGAGGTCCAGGGGCAAGATACGCAGTATTTT. This gives the protein CSVEVQGQDTQYF.